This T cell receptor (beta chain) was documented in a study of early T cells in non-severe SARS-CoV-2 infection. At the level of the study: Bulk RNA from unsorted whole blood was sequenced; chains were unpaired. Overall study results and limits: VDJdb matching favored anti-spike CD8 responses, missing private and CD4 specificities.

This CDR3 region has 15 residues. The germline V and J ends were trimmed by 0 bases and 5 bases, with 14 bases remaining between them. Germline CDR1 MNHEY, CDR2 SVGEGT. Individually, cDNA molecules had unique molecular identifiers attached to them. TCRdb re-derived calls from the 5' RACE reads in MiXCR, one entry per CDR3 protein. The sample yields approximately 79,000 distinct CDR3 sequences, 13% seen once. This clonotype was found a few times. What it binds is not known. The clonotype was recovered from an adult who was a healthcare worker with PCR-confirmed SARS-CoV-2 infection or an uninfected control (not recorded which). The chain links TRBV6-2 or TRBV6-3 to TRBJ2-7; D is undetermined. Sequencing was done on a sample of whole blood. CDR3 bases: TGTGCCAGCAGTTACTCATTGTGGAGCCTGAACGAGCAGTACTTC. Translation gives CASSYSLWSLNEQYF.